A selection of T cell receptor beta chains follows, all from one sample in a study of cytomegalovirus exposure and HLA in healthy donors. The repertoire was sequenced with immunoSEQ multiplex PCR; TCRdb's copy has only in-frame clones and lacks some. The sample contains under 200,000 clones, around 78% of which appear only once. Input material: PBMCs. The receptors come from a woman aged 45-59 years in good health and CMV-seropositive. CDR3s include the opening cysteine and the closing phenylalanine or tryptophan. Each record gives: V gene, J gene, D gene, clone size, CDR3 DNA, CDR3 protein. A D gene is named only where the DNA matches it firmly. Size tells how often a clone was seen (once, few, many) or the class of an expanded clone, and some rows leave it out.

>TRBV19|TRBJ2-7|TRBD1|.
TGTGCCAGTAGTATCTCCCTCGCGACAGGGCGTGAGCAGTACTTC
CASSISLATGREQYF
>TRBV4-1|TRBJ2-5|TRBD2|.
TGCGCCAGCAGCCAAGTCGGACTAGCGAAAGAGACCCAGTACTTC
CASSQVGLAKETQYF
>TRBV5-3|TRBJ2-7|.|.
TGTGCCAGAAGCCTATACTACGAGCAGTACTTC
CARSLYYEQYF
>TRBV4-3|TRBJ1-2|.|.
TGCGCCAGCAGCCAAGATCGAGGCTATGGCTACACCTTC
CASSQDRGYGYTF
>TRBV7-2|TRBJ1-1|.|.
TGTGCCAGCAGCTGGACGGGGATGAACACTGAAGCTTTCTTT
CASSWTGMNTEAFF
>TRBV27|TRBJ2-7|TRBD1|few
TGTGCCAGCAGTATACGACAGGGGAGTTTTGGCGAGCAGTACTTC
CASSIRQGSFGEQYF
>TRBV13|TRBJ2-2|.|.
TGTGCCAGCACCCTAGGGGGAGCCGGGGAGCTGTTTTTT
CASTLGGAGELFF
>TRBV19|TRBJ1-5|.|few
TGTGCCAGTAGTATAGTCCGTAGCAATCAGCCCCAGCATTTT
CASSIVRSNQPQHF
>TRBV19|TRBJ1-2|.|.
TGTGCCAGTAGTATGAACAGACAGACCGATGGCTACACCTTC
CASSMNRQTDGYTF
>TRBV4-1|TRBJ1-1|.|.
TGCGCCAGCAGCCAAGAAGAAGGGGTCGGGGCTTTCTTT
CASSQEEGVGAFF
>TRBV11-2|TRBJ2-7|.|.
TGTGCCACGACACAGGGAAGCTCCTACGAGCAGTACTTC
CATTQGSSYEQYF
>TRBV10-2|TRBJ1-4|.|.
TGCGCCAGCAGTGAGCCGGGACAAGCGGAAAAACTGTTTTTT
CASSEPGQAEKLFF
>TRBV7-9|TRBJ2-7|.|.
TGTGCCAGCAGCCCGAGCTCCTACGAGCAGTACTTC
CASSPSSYEQYF
>TRBV4-1|TRBJ2-1|TRBD2|.
TGCGCCAGCAGCCACAGGACTAGCGGGGGTTATGAGCAGTTCTTC
CASSHRTSGGYEQFF
>TRBV18|TRBJ2-7|TRBD2|.
TGTGCCAGCTCACCCAGCGGGAGTTCCTACGAGCAGTACTTC
CASSPSGSSYEQYF
>TRBV6-5|TRBJ1-2|TRBD1|.
TGTGCCAGCAGTTCGCCCAGGACAGGGGTTAACTATGGCTACACCTTC
CASSSPRTGVNYGYTF
>TRBV28|TRBJ1-1|.|.
TGTGCCAGCAGTTTATGGGCAGGGGCACTTAACACTGAAGCTTTCTTT
CASSLWAGALNTEAFF
>TRBV7-6|TRBJ2-1|.|.
TGTGCCAGCAGCCCCGACTTTCGGGGTAATGAGCAGTTCTTC
CASSPDFRGNEQFF
>TRBV11-2|TRBJ2-6|TRBD1|.
TGTGCCAGCAGCTTAGGGACAGGAGAAGACGTCCTGACTTTC
CASSLGTGEDVLTF
>TRBV7-2|TRBJ1-3|.|.
TGTGCCAGCAGCTTAGAATACAGCTTCTCTGGAAACACCATATATTTT
CASSLEYSFSGNTIYF
>TRBV4-3|TRBJ2-7|TRBD1|.
TGCGCCAGCAGCCTCCGAGGGACAGGCTACGACGAGCAGTACTTC
CASSLRGTGYDEQYF
>TRBV11-3|TRBJ1-1|TRBD1|.
TGTGCCAGCAGCTTAGACTCGACAGGGAGCACTGAAGCTTTCTTT
CASSLDSTGSTEAFF
>TRBV7-2|TRBJ1-6|.|.
TGTGCCAGCAGCTTCCAGGACACCAATAATTCACCCCTCCACTTT
CASSFQDTNNSPLHF
>TRBV18|TRBJ2-3|TRBD1|once
TGTGCCAGCTCACGGGACAGGGGCCTACCTGCAGATACGCAGTATTTT
CASSRDRGLPADTQYF
>TRBV19|TRBJ2-2|TRBD1|.
TGTGCCAGTAGTATTGGAAGACAGGGGGCTTCCACCGGGGAGCTGTTTTTT
CASSIGRQGASTGELFF
>TRBV5-1|TRBJ1-1|TRBD1|.
TGCGCCAGCAGCCTCCGGGACAGGGGGCAGACTGAAGCTTTCTTT
CASSLRDRGQTEAFF
>TRBV28|TRBJ1-4|.|.
TGTGCCAGCAGTCTCCCCGGGGAAGGGGGGGGTGAAAAACTGTTTTTT
CASSLPGEGGGEKLFF
>TRBV7-9|TRBJ1-1|.|.
TGTGCCAGCAGCTTAGCGGTGGCAGGTGAAGCTTTCTTT
CASSLAVAGEAFF
>TRBV6-6|TRBJ1-6|TRBD1|.
TGTGCCAGCCGCCCGGGACAGACGGATTCACCCCTCCACTTT
CASRPGQTDSPLHF
>TRBV4-1|TRBJ1-1|.|many
TGCGCCAGCAGCCAACCCAACCGGGTCACTGAAGCTTTCTTT
CASSQPNRVTEAFF
>TRBV11-3|TRBJ1-2|.|.
TGTGCCAGCAGCCGGACAGAAAACTATGGCTACACCTTC
CASSRTENYGYTF
>TRBV7-2|TRBJ2-3|.|.
TGTGCCAGCGGCCTCGAGGCCACAGATACGCAGTATTTT
CASGLEATDTQYF
>TRBV11-2|TRBJ2-1|.|.
TGTGCCAGCAGCTTAGACGGGACTCTCGGTGAGCAGTTCTTC
CASSLDGTLGEQFF
>TRBV5-4|TRBJ2-2|.|.
TGTGCCAGCAGTTTGGGCACCACTCGATCCGGGGAGCTGTTTTTT
CASSLGTTRSGELFF
>TRBV9|TRBJ2-1|TRBD2|.
TGTGCCAGCAGCCCCCACATGACTAGCGGAATGGGTGAGCAGTTCTTC
CASSPHMTSGMGEQFF
>TRBV4-3|TRBJ1-3|TRBD1|.
TGCGCCAGCAGCCAAGATGACAGGGGGGGAAACACCATATATTTT
CASSQDDRGGNTIYF
>TRBV7-3|TRBJ2-6|.|.
TGTGCCAGCAGCTTACAGCGTGGGGCCAACGGCCTGATTTTC
CASSLQRGANGLIF
>TRBV18|TRBJ1-6|.|.
TGTGCCAGCTCACCGACAGGTTATAATTCACCCCTCCACTTT
CASSPTGYNSPLHF
>TRBV5-4|TRBJ2-3|.|.
TGTGCCAGCAGCTTGAGACAGGCAAACACAGATACGCAGTATTTT
CASSLRQANTDTQYF
>TRBV5-1|TRBJ2-6|.|.
TGCGCCAGCAGCGCAACCTCTGGGGCCAACGGCCTGACTTTC
CASSATSGANGLTF
>TRBV9|TRBJ1-3|.|few
TGTGCCAGCAGCGTGACAGGACGTGGGGAAGACACCATATATTTT
CASSVTGRGEDTIYF
>TRBV5-1|TRBJ1-1|TRBD1|few
TGCGCCAGCAGCTTGGAAGAGCAGGGGGCTGCTGGAGCTTTCTTT
CASSLEEQGAAGAFF
>TRBV27|TRBJ2-3|.|.
TGTGCCAGCAGTTTCGGGGACTGGCGGAGTACTACTAGCACAGATACGCAGTATTTT
CASSFGDWRSTTSTDTQYF
>TRBV6-1|TRBJ2-1|TRBD2|once
TGTGCCAGCAGTGAGCTAGCGGGGAGCTCCTACAATGAGCAGTTCTTC
CASSELAGSSYNEQFF
>TRBV9|TRBJ1-4|.|.
TGTGCCAGCAGCGTAGACGGGGGGTATGAAAAACTGTTTTTT
CASSVDGGYEKLFF
>TRBV2|TRBJ2-3|TRBD2|.
TGTGCCAGCAGTGGAGGGCGGGGGGCTTCAGATACGCAGTATTTT
CASSGGRGASDTQYF
>TRBV9|TRBJ2-3|TRBD2|.
TGTGCCAGCAGCGCGAGCGGGGGTTCCACGCAGTATTTT
CASSASGGSTQYF
>TRBV5-6|TRBJ2-7|.|.
TGTGCCAGCAGCCCGCCCATCGGGGTCGCCTACGAGCAGTACTTC
CASSPPIGVAYEQYF
>TRBV5-1|TRBJ1-2|.|.
TGCGCCAGCAGCTTGGCCCCAGGGCAGGACTATGGCTACACCTTC
CASSLAPGQDYGYTF
>TRBV9|TRBJ1-4|.|once
TGTGCCAGCAGCGCCCGACATGGCGAGGAAAAACTGTTTTTT
CASSARHGEEKLFF
>TRBV7-3|TRBJ2-1|TRBD2|.
TGTGCCAGCAGCCGGACTAGTCGGTCCTACAATGAGCAGTTCTTC
CASSRTSRSYNEQFF
>TRBV5-4|TRBJ2-1|TRBD1|.
TGTGCCAGCACCCCTGGAGGACAGGGATCCTACAATGAGCAGTTCTTC
CASTPGGQGSYNEQFF
>TRBV27|TRBJ2-3|.|.
TGTGCCAGCAGTTTCAGTTCGTTCACAGATACGCAGTATTTT
CASSFSSFTDTQYF
>TRBV28|TRBJ1-5|.|.
TGTGCCAGCAGACGCCTGGGCGGCAATCAGCCCCAGCATTTT
CASRRLGGNQPQHF
>TRBV19|TRBJ1-1|TRBD1|.
TGTGCCAGTAGTGTCACAGGGGGCGCGAACACTGAAGCTTTCTTT
CASSVTGGANTEAFF
>TRBV18|TRBJ1-1|.|.
TGTGCCAGCTCACCGGGCAGTTGGCCGATGAACACTGAAGCTTTCTTT
CASSPGSWPMNTEAFF
>TRBV18|TRBJ2-1|TRBD2|.
TGTGCCAGCTCAACAACTAGCGGCTCCTACAATGAGCAGTTCTTC
CASSTTSGSYNEQFF